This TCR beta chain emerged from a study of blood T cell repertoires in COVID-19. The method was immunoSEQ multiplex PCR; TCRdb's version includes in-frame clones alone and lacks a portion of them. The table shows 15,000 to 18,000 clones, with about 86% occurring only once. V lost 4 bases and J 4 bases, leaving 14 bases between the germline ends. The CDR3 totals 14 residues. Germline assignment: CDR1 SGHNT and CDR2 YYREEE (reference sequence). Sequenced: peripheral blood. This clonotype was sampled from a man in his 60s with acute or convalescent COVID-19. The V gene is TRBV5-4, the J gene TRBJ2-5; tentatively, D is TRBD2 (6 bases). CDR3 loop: CASSPAEGRETQYF. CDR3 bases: TGTGCCAGCAGCCCCGCGGAGGGGAGAGAGACCCAGTACTTC.